Listed here are 5 T cell receptor beta chains from one sample, sequenced in a study of PD-L1 blockade in urothelial cancer. Time point: pretreatment peripheral blood. Sequencing used immunoSEQ multiplex PCR; TCRdb keeps in-frame clones, though not all of them. The sample gives tens of thousands of clones, less than 90% of which show up once; 2% to 2.5% is in the top ten. The sample in question was PBMCs, obtained around atezolizumab (anti-PD-L1) treatment. The receptors were sampled from a man in his sixties with urothelial cancer.

The chain uses TRBV28 and TRBJ2-1; D call uncertain. CDR3 length: 13 residues. Germline V gene lookup returns CDR1 MDHEN and CDR2 SYDVKM. With 10 bases removed from V and 0 bases from J, the gap between germline ends came to 10 bases. The CDR3 nucleotides read TGTGCCACCGAACCGAGCTCCTACAATGAGCAGTTCTTC. Translation gives CATEPSSYNEQFF.

This clone was observed once. V and J are TRBV10-2 and TRBJ2-7, with a tentative D call TRBD2 (6 bases). The CDR3 covers 15 residues. The V and J ends lost 2 bases and 6 bases respectively, with 17 bases between them. In germline, CDR1 is WSHSY, CDR2 SAAADI. The CDR3 spells CASSEVTSIAREQYF. The CDR3 coding sequence is TGCGCCAGCAGTGAGGTGACTAGTATTGCACGCGAGCAGTACTTC.

The rearrangement joins TRBV5-1 to TRBJ2-7, with D possibly TRBD1 on 6 matching bases. Between the trimmed V and J ends, which lost 4 bases and 3 bases, there was a span of 11 bases. Germline assignment: CDR1 SGHRS and CDR2 YFSETQ. The CDR3 is made up of 13 amino acids. The DNA for the CDR3 is TGCGCCAGCAGCCACAGGGTTGACTACGAGCAGTACTTC. The encoded protein is CASSHRVDYEQYF. The full variable domain, with the rest looked up from reference TRBV5-1 and TRBJ2-7, is KAGVTQTPRYLIKTRGQQVTLSCSPISGHRSVSWYQQTPGQGLQFLFEYFSETQRNKGNFPGRFSGRQFSNSRSEMNVSTLELGDSALYLCASSHRVDYEQYFGPGTRLTVT.

V and J are TRBV7-8 and TRBJ2-3; D gene unclear. The V gene lost 1 base and the J gene lost 7 bases, with 15 bases spanning the gap. The CDR3 spans 15 residues. CDR1 is SGHVS, CDR2 FQNEAQ, per germline. As DNA, the CDR3 is TGTGCCAGCAGCTTAGAAGAAACATTCGGGTATACGCAGTATTTT. This gives the protein CASSLEETFGYTQYF.

V gene TRBV29-1 combines with J gene TRBJ2-2, with 9 bases identical to TRBD1. The CDR3 spans 17 residues. V gave up 5 bases and J gave up 6 bases; unmatched junction bases: 16. CDR1 is SQVTM and CDR2 is ANQGSEA in the germline V gene. The DNA of the CDR3 is TGCAGCGTTAGGTTAGCCCACCGGGACAGGGTGCCCGGGGAGCTGTTTTTT. Translated, it gives CSVRLAHRDRVPGELFF.